Described below is a single T cell receptor (beta chain) sequence and its context. Its matching antigen is unknown. These data are taken from a study of CD8+CD57+ T cells in acquired aplastic anemia. Overall study: Sorted CD4+ and CD8+ cells gave an average of approximately 3.1 ug of DNA. General observations from the study: The number of CD8+ CDR3 sequences shared by patients and controls was roughly 30. Patients and controls were not found to differ significantly in CD8+ Simpson's diversity.

Profiling of TCR beta VDJ combinations and CDR3 sequences used genomic DNA as template. TCRdb called the reads again in MiXCR, with one record for every CDR3 protein. The sample holds 160,000 or so distinct CDR3 sequences, around 43% seen once. The authors sequenced patients whose flow cytometry had shown CD8+CD57+ cell expansion. V gave up 9 bases and J gave up 5 bases; unmatched junction bases: 6. The CDR3 consists of 13 residues. CDR1 is SEHNR, CDR2 FQNEAQ, per germline (reference sequence). The chain links TRBV7-9 to TRBJ2-1, with 8 positions matching TRBD2. This receptor was taken from a human donor with aplastic anemia. Specimen: sorted CD4+, CD8+, or CD8+CD57+ T cells (not recorded which) from PBMCs. CDR3: CASIAGPNNEQFF. The CDR3 DNA sequence: TGTGCCAGTATAGCGGGGCCTAACAATGAGCAGTTCTTC.